Included here is one T cell receptor (beta chain) sequence, with context. Original processing methods: Amplification with reference gene primers provided the estimates of nucleated cell counts. TCRdb's copy holds only in-frame clones and misses some; the assay was immunoSEQ multiplex PCR. V, J and clone size are taken as reported in that table, and D and trimming were inferred from the DNA itself. Altogether some 150,000 clones are present, more than 65% being singletons, with the ten largest covering about 4%. This CDR3 is 16 amino acids long. CDR1 and CDR2 (germline): SGHDN, FVKESK. The V gene lost 0 bases and the J gene lost 2 bases, with 11 bases spanning the gap. This sample was included in a study of blood T cell repertoires in COVID-19. Study summary: Specimens from acute and convalescent COVID-19 originated in the United States, Italy and Spain. In each case, the material was cDNA or gDNA derived from T cells, B-cell-depleted T cells, or PBMCs.

The chain carries TRBV14 and TRBJ2-4; D possibly corresponds to TRBD1 (6 bases). This TCR was sampled from a man aged 55 to 70 with acute or convalescent COVID-19. Sequencing was carried out using peripheral blood. The CDR3 DNA reads TGTGCCAGCAGCCAAGATGTAGGGGGATCCAAAAACATTCAGTACTTC. It yields the protein CASSQDVGGSKNIQYF.